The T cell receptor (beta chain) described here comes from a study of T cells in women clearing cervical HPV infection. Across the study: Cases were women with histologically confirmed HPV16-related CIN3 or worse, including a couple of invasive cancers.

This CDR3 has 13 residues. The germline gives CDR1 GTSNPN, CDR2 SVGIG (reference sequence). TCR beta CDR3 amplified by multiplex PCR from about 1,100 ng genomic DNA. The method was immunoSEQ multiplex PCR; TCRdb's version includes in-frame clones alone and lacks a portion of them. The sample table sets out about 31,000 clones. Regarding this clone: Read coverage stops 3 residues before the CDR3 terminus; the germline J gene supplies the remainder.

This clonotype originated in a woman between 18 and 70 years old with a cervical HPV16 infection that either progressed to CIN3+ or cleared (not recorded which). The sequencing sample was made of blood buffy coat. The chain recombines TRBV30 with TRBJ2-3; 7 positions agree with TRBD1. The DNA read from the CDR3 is TGTGCCTGGAGTATCCAGGGGGATCAGCCG. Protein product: CAWSIQGDQP. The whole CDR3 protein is CAWSIQGDQPQYF. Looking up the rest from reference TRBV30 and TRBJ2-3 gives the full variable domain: SQTIHQWPATLVQPVGSPLSLECTVEGTSNPNLYWYRQAAGRGLQLLFYSVGIGQISSEVPQNLSASRPQDRQFILSSKKLLLSDSGFYLCAWSIQGDQPQYFGPGTRLTVL.